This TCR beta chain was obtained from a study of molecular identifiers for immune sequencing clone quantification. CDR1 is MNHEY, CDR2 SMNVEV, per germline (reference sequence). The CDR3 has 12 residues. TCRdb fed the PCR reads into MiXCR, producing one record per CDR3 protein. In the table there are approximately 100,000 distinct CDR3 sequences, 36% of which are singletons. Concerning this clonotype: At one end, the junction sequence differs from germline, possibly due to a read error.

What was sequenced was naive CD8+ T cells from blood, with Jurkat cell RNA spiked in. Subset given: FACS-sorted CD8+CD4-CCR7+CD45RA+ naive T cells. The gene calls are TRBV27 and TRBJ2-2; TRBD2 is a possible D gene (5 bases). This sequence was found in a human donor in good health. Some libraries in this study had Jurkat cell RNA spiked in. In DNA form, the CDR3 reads TGTGCCAGCAGTTCTTATATCGGGGAGCTGTCTTTT. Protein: CASSSYIGELSF.